This T cell receptor (beta chain) is drawn from a study of shared clonotypes between healthy human individuals. At a deep level, the assay was run. The DNA input per sorted-subset replicate PCR was 200 to 250 ng, corresponding to some 30,000 T cell genomes. Assay: immunoSEQ multiplex PCR; the TCRdb copy retains only in-frame clones and omits some. Here the sample spans 100,000 to 120,000 clones, over 65% being singletons. V lost 1 base and J lost 8, with 24 bases in between. The germline V gene has CDR1 GTSNPN and CDR2 SVGIG (reference sequence). This CDR3 region has 17 residues. The sequence was collected from a woman aged 25 to 39 in good health. The specimen was memory CD8+ T cells sorted from blood. Subset in this sample: CD45RO+ cells pooled with CCR7-negative TemRA cells. The J gene is TRBJ1-5, the V gene TRBV30, with no clear D. The DNA of the CDR3 is TGTGCCTGGAGTGCGAAGGCCCTTAAAAGGAGTCGGGAGCCCCAGCATTTT. This gives the protein CAWSAKALKRSREPQHF.